This record concerns one T cell receptor (beta chain) sequence. 60 Vbeta and 13 Jbeta primers were used in PCR. The repertoire was sequenced with immunoSEQ multiplex PCR; TCRdb's copy has only in-frame clones and lacks some. The profile shows 90,000 to 150,000 clones, under 85% of them singletons. Germline V lookup: CDR1 MNHEY, CDR2 SVGAGI. V was clipped by 9 bases and J by 0 bases, with 5 bases between them. The CDR3 runs 11 residues. The data originate from a study of cytomegalovirus exposure and HLA in healthy donors. The clonotype comes from a human donor in good health. What was sequenced was PBMCs. The gene calls are TRBV6-5 and TRBJ1-2; no definite D call. CDR3 region: CARLTNYGYTF. The DNA of the CDR3 is TGTGCCAGATTAACTAACTATGGCTACACCTTC.